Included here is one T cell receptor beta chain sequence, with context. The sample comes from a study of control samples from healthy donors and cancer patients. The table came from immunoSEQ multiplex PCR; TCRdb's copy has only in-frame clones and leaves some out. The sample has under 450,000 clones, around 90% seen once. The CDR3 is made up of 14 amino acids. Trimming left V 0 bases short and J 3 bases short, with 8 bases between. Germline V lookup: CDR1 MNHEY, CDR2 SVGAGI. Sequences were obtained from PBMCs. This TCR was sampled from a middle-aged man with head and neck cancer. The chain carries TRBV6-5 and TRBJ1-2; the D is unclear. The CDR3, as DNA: TGTGCCAGCAGTTACTCGAGCGATGACTATGGCTACACCTTC. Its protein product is CASSYSSDDYGYTF.